This is a list of T cell receptor beta chains from one sample in a study of identical twins. TCRdb ran MiXCR on the 5' RACE reads and lists one entry per CDR3 protein. The sample consists of approximately 280,000 distinct CDR3 sequences, roughly 8.6% of them appearing once. Separately, the same data were catalogued under a study of yellow fever vaccine responses in identical twins.

The sample comprised memory (CD45RO+) T cells sorted from blood. The receptors come from a woman between 18 and 30 years old in good health. CDR3s include the opening cysteine and the closing phenylalanine or tryptophan. The D gene is left open where the match is weak. Not every row has a clone size; where given, it reads once, few, many or a size class.

v_call: TRBV5-1; clone_size: few; j_call: TRBJ2-5; d_call: .; cdr3_aa: CASSSDAVQTQYF; cdr3_nt: TGCGCCAGCAGCTCGGACGCAGTTCAGACCCAGTACTTC
v_call: TRBV7-2; clone_size: .; j_call: TRBJ2-7; d_call: TRBD2; cdr3_aa: CASSPRLAGGGEQYF; cdr3_nt: TGTGCCAGCAGCCCGAGACTAGCGGGAGGTGGCGAGCAGTACTTC
v_call: TRBV11-3; clone_size: few; j_call: TRBJ2-1; d_call: .; cdr3_aa: CASSLDHSRSDEQFF; cdr3_nt: TGTGCCAGCAGCTTAGATCACTCGCGCTCCGATGAGCAGTTCTTC
v_call: TRBV14; clone_size: many; j_call: TRBJ1-1; d_call: .; cdr3_aa: CASSPHLRRDTEAFF; cdr3_nt: TGTGCCAGCAGCCCGCACCTTCGGAGGGACACTGAAGCTTTCTTT
v_call: TRBV14; clone_size: .; j_call: TRBJ2-5; d_call: TRBD2; cdr3_aa: CASSQDSFSRLAGGKHQETQYF; cdr3_nt: TGTGCCAGCAGCCAAGATAGTTTTAGCCGACTAGCGGGAGGGAAACACCAAGAGACCCAGTACTTC
v_call: TRBV6-1; clone_size: few; j_call: TRBJ2-1; d_call: .; cdr3_aa: CASSDTGPPYNEQFF; cdr3_nt: TGTGCCAGCAGTGATACGGGCCCCCCCTACAATGAGCAGTTCTTC
v_call: TRBV27; clone_size: .; j_call: TRBJ1-6; d_call: .; cdr3_aa: CASSSGRRNSPLHF; cdr3_nt: TGTGCCAGCAGTTCTGGCAGGAGGAATTCACCCCTCCACTTT
v_call: TRBV29-1; clone_size: few; j_call: TRBJ2-2; d_call: .; cdr3_aa: CSVQLREANTGELFF; cdr3_nt: TGCAGCGTCCAGTTGAGGGAGGCTAACACCGGGGAGCTGTTTTTT
v_call: TRBV19; clone_size: few; j_call: TRBJ2-7; d_call: TRBD1; cdr3_aa: CASSKGGQGFEQYF; cdr3_nt: TGTGCCAGTAGTAAGGGGGGACAGGGTTTCGAGCAGTACTTC
v_call: TRBV19; clone_size: .; j_call: TRBJ2-1; d_call: TRBD2; cdr3_aa: CASGLAGVYYNEQFF; cdr3_nt: TGTGCCAGTGGACTAGCGGGAGTTTATTACAATGAGCAGTTCTTC
v_call: TRBV2; clone_size: few; j_call: TRBJ2-5; d_call: .; cdr3_aa: CASSLIETQYF; cdr3_nt: TGTGCCAGCAGTCTGATCGAGACCCAGTACTTC
v_call: TRBV5-1; clone_size: many; j_call: TRBJ2-1; d_call: TRBD2; cdr3_aa: CASSLHREVYNEQFF; cdr3_nt: TGCGCCAGCAGCTTGCATCGGGAGGTTTACAATGAGCAGTTCTTC
v_call: TRBV6-1; clone_size: .; j_call: TRBJ2-4; d_call: .; cdr3_aa: CASGEVAKNIQYF; cdr3_nt: TGTGCCAGCGGCGAAGTAGCCAAAAACATTCAGTACTTC
v_call: TRBV2; clone_size: few; j_call: TRBJ2-3; d_call: .; cdr3_aa: CASSEGAGPDTQYF; cdr3_nt: TGTGCCAGCAGTGAAGGTGCGGGTCCAGATACGCAGTATTTT
v_call: TRBV24-1; clone_size: few; j_call: TRBJ1-1; d_call: .; cdr3_aa: CATSLGGAGEAFF; cdr3_nt: TGTGCCACCTCCCTCGGGGGGGCCGGTGAAGCTTTCTTT